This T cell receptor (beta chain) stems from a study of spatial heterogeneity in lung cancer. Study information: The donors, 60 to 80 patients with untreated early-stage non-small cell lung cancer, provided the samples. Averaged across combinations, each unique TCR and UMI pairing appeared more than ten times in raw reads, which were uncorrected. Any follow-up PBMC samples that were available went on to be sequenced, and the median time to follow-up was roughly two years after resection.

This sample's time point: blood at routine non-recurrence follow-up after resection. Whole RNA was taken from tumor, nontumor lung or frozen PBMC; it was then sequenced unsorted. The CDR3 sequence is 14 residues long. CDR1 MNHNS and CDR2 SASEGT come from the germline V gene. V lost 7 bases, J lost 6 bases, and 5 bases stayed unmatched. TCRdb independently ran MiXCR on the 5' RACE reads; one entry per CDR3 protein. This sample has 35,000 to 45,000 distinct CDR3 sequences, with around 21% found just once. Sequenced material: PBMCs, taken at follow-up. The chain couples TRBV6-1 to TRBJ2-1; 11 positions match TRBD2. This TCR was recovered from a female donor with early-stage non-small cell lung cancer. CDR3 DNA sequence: TGTGCCAGCACAACTAGCGGGAGCTTCAATGAGCAGTTCTTC. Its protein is CASTTSGSFNEQFF.